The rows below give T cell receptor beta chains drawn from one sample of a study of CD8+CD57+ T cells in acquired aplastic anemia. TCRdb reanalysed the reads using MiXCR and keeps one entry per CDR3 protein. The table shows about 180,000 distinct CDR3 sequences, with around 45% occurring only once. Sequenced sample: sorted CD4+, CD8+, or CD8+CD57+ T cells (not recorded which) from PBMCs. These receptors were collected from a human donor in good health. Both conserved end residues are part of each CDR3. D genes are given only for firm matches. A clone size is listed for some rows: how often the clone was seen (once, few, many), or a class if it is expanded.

CASSATSGGDFDTQYF TGTGCCAGCAGCGCCACTAGCGGGGGGGATTTCGATACGCAGTATTTT TRBJ2-3 TRBV9 . TRBD2
CASSPGQYQETQYF TGTGCCAGCTCACCGGGACAGTATCAAGAGACCCAGTACTTC TRBJ2-5 TRBV18 . TRBD1
CASGAQGARQPQHF TGTGCCAGCGGCGCACAGGGGGCTAGGCAGCCCCAGCATTTT TRBJ1-5 TRBV2 . TRBD1
CASSHLSKSSGANVLTF TGTGCCAGCAGTCACCTGTCCAAGAGCTCTGGGGCCAACGTCCTGACTTTC TRBJ2-6 TRBV6-4 many .
CASSVRAGGPYEQYF TGTGCCAGCAGCGTTAGGGCAGGGGGTCCCTACGAGCAGTACTTC TRBJ2-7 TRBV9 many TRBD1
CASSSGQDGTEAFF TGCGCCAGCAGCTCCGGACAGGACGGTACTGAAGCTTTCTTT TRBJ1-1 TRBV5-1 . TRBD1
CAISDLGDSPDSGRGLSYEQYF TGTGCCATCAGTGATCTCGGGGACAGCCCAGACAGCGGGAGGGGTCTGTCTTACGAGCAGTACTTC TRBJ2-7 TRBV10-3 many TRBD2
CASSISRSQEGYTF TGTGCCAGTAGTATTAGCAGGAGCCAGGAAGGCTACACCTTC TRBJ1-2 TRBV19 few .
CASSLVFGDTQYF TGTGCCAGCAGCTTAGTGTTTGGCGATACGCAGTATTTT TRBJ2-3 TRBV7-6 . .
CASSQNGTGEWGGTQYF TGTGCCAGCAGCCAAAACGGGACAGGGGAATGGGGGGGGACCCAGTACTTC TRBJ2-5 TRBV14 . TRBD1
CSARDGAGDYNEQFF TGCAGTGCTAGAGATGGAGCGGGAGACTACAATGAGCAGTTCTTC TRBJ2-1 TRBV20-1 many TRBD2
CASSVVRTGELFF TGTGCCAGCAGCGTAGTGCGCACCGGGGAGCTGTTTTTT TRBJ2-2 TRBV5-6 many .
CASNTLGGPGNEQFF TGTGCCAGCAATACCCTCGGGGGACCGGGCAATGAGCAGTTCTTC TRBJ2-1 TRBV6-1 few .
CASRASGYTQYF TGTGCCAGCAGGGCTAGCGGCTATACGCAGTATTTT TRBJ2-3 TRBV14 few TRBD2
CSARDLHGKSSYEQYF TGCAGTGCTAGAGATCTGCACGGGAAGAGCTCCTACGAGCAGTACTTC TRBJ2-7 TRBV20-1 many .
CASSLAGGLLGYTF TGCGCCAGCAGCTTGGCGGGGGGTCTACTTGGCTACACCTTC TRBJ1-2 TRBV5-1 many .
CASAAGTSGLNNEQFF TGCGCCAGCGCCGCCGGGACTAGCGGGCTAAACAATGAGCAGTTCTTC TRBJ2-1 TRBV4-3 many TRBD2
CASSPAGTVGSPLHF TGTGCCAGCTCACCAGCTGGGACAGTTGGTTCACCCCTCCACTTT TRBJ1-6 TRBV18 . TRBD1
CASSSKDSSNQPQHF TGTGCCAGCAGTTCTAAGGACAGTAGCAATCAGCCCCAGCATTTT TRBJ1-5 TRBV12-3/TRBV12-4 many .
CASSSGTGVYGYTF TGTGCCAGCAGTTCCGGGACGGGAGTCTATGGCTACACCTTC TRBJ1-2 TRBV6-5 many .
CSALGLRSGQETQYF TGCAGTGCTCTCGGACTACGGAGCGGCCAAGAGACCCAGTACTTC TRBJ2-5 TRBV20-1 . .
CSVLAGAEQFF TGCAGCGTTCTAGCGGGAGCTGAGCAGTTCTTC TRBJ2-1 TRBV29-1 . TRBD2
CASSLLAGDPYEQYF TGTGCCAGCAGCTTATTAGCGGGAGACCCCTACGAGCAGTACTTC TRBJ2-7 TRBV7-2 . TRBD2
CASSFTLNTEAFF TGTGCCAGTAGTTTTACCTTGAACACTGAAGCTTTCTTT TRBJ1-1 TRBV19 . .
CASSLRGGSQYF TGTGCCAGCAGCCTACGCGGGGGGTCCCAGTACTTC TRBJ2-5 TRBV5-6 many TRBD2
CASSYGTGVAGANVLTF TGTGCCAGCAGTTACGGGACAGGGGTAGCTGGGGCCAACGTCCTGACTTTC TRBJ2-6 TRBV6-6 many TRBD1
CASSARTGGDTQYF TGTGCCAGCAGCGCCAGGACGGGTGGGGATACGCAGTATTTT TRBJ2-3 TRBV7-9 . .
CATSDFSAGQETQYF TGTGCCACCAGTGATTTTTCCGCGGGCCAAGAGACCCAGTACTTC TRBJ2-5 TRBV24-1 . .
CATSGQGSQPQHF TGTGCCACCAGTGGACAGGGAAGTCAGCCCCAGCATTTT TRBJ1-5 TRBV24-1 . TRBD1
CASSVTQGFQEIQYF TGTGCCAGCAGCGTAACACAGGGCTTCCAAGAGATCCAGTACTTC TRBJ2-5 TRBV7-2 . .
CASSQASMGQLEKLFF TGCGCCAGCAGCCAAGCTAGCATGGGTCAGTTAGAAAAACTGTTTTTT TRBJ1-4 TRBV4-1 many .
CASSSQFYEQYF TGTGCCAGCAGCTCTCAATTCTACGAGCAGTACTTC TRBJ2-7 TRBV7-9 . .
CASSQEGAGETQYF TGTGCCAGCAGCCAAGAGGGGGCGGGGGAGACCCAGTACTTC TRBJ2-5 TRBV3-1 many .
CSARDNKGTEAFF TGCAGTGCTAGAGATAATAAGGGGACTGAAGCTTTCTTT TRBJ1-1 TRBV20-1 . .
CASSRGVLYEQYF TGTGCCAGCAGCCGGGGGGTTTTGTACGAGCAGTACTTC TRBJ2-7 TRBV7-3 few TRBD2
CASSHGTGRSPLHF TGTGCCAGCAGCCACGGGACAGGGCGTTCACCCCTCCACTTT TRBJ1-6 TRBV3-1 many TRBD1
CASSGTGYRARVYNEQFF TGTGCCAGCTCAGGCACCGGGTATCGGGCCCGGGTTTACAATGAGCAGTTCTTC TRBJ2-1 TRBV6-7 . .
CASSMNTNSYEQYF TGTGCCAGTAGTATGAACACCAACTCCTACGAGCAGTACTTC TRBJ2-7 TRBV19 many .
CASSLGGTDSYNEQFF TGTGCCAGCAGCTTAGGCGGGACTGACTCCTACAATGAGCAGTTCTTC TRBJ2-1 TRBV11-2 few .
CSAQTGLRTNLRETQYF TGCAGTGCCCAAACGGGACTCAGGACTAACCTCCGCGAAACCCAGTACTTC TRBJ2-5 TRBV20-1 many .
CASHDGPVAEAFF TGTGCCAGCCACGACGGGCCCGTAGCCGAAGCTTTCTTT TRBJ1-1 TRBV6-1 many .
CASSDRANNSPLHF TGTGCCAGCAGTGACAGGGCAAATAATTCACCCCTCCACTTT TRBJ1-6 TRBV2 few .
CSAIGAFQPQHF TGCAGTGCTATAGGGGCGTTTCAGCCCCAGCATTTT TRBJ1-5 TRBV20-1 . .
CASSSLRTGDQPQHF TGTGCCAGCAGCTCCCTCCGGACAGGGGATCAGCCCCAGCATTTT TRBJ1-5 TRBV5-6 many TRBD1
CASSPDGAFSYEQYF TGTGCCAGCTCACCAGACGGAGCGTTCTCCTACGAGCAGTACTTC TRBJ2-7 TRBV18 . .
CATGDSGTGNNEQFF TGTGCCACCGGAGATTCCGGGACTGGAAACAATGAGCAGTTCTTC TRBJ2-1 TRBV24-1 many .
CASSKSGTRTNYGYTF TGTGCCAGCAGCAAATCCGGGACACGAACCAACTATGGCTACACCTTC TRBJ1-2 TRBV9 many .
CASRASPGGTEAFF TGTGCCAGCAGGGCATCTCCAGGGGGCACTGAAGCTTTCTTT TRBJ1-1 TRBV6-5 many TRBD1
CATSEPDSDPSGELFF TGTGCCACCAGTGAACCGGACAGCGATCCATCAGGGGAGCTGTTTTTT TRBJ2-2 TRBV24-1 . .
CATSAHLKSGIRYEQYF TGTGCCACCAGTGCCCATCTCAAATCGGGGATCAGGTACGAGCAGTACTTC TRBJ2-7 TRBV24-1 . .
CASTLARGAAFF TGTGCCAGCACCCTAGCCAGGGGGGCGGCTTTCTTT TRBJ1-1 TRBV12-3/TRBV12-4 many TRBD1
CASRPEGGEKLFF TGTGCCAGTAGGCCGGAGGGTGGGGAAAAACTGTTTTTT TRBJ1-4 TRBV19 . .
CASMEGGLSETQYF TGTGCCAGTATGGAGGGGGGACTAAGCGAGACCCAGTACTTC TRBJ2-5 TRBV19 . .